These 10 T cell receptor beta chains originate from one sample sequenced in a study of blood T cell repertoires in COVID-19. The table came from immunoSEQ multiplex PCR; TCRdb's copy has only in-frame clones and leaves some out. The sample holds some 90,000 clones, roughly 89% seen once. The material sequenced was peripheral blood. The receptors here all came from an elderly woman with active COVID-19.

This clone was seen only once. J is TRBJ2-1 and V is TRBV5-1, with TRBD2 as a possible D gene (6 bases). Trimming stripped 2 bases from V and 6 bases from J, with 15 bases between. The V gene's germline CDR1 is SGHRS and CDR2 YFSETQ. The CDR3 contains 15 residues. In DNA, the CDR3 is TGCGCCAGCAGCTTCTCGACTAGTGGGGTCAATGAGCAGTTCTTC. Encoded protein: CASSFSTSGVNEQFF.

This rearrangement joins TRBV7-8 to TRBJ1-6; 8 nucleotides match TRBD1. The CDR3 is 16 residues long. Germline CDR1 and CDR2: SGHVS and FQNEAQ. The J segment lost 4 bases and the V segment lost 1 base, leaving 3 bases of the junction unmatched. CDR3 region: CASSLVRQGYNSPLHF. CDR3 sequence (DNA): TGTGCCAGCAGCTTAGTCCGACAGGGGTATAATTCACCCCTCCACTTT. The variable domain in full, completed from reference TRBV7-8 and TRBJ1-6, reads GAGVSQSPRYKVAKRGQDVALRCDPISGHVSLFWYQQALGQGPEFLTYFQNEAQLDKSGLPSDRFFAERPEGSVSTLKIQRTQQEDSAVYLCASSLVRQGYNSPLHFGNGTRLTVT.

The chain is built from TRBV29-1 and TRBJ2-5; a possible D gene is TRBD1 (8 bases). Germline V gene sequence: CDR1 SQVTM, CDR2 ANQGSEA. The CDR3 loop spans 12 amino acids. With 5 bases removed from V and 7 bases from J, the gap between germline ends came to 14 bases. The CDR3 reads CSVRTGGATQYF. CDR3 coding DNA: TGCAGCGTTCGCACAGGGGGGGCGACCCAGTACTTC.

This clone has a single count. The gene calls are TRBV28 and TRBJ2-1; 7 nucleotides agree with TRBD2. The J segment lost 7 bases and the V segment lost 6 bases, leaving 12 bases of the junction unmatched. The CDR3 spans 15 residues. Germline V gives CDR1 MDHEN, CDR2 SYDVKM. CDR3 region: CASRGGASGANEQFF. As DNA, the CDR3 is TGTGCCAGCAGAGGCGGGGCTAGCGGAGCAAATGAGCAGTTCTTC.

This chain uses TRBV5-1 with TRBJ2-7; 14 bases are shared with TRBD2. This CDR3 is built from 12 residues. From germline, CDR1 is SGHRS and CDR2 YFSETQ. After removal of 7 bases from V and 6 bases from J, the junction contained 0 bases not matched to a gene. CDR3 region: CASGLAGGEQYF. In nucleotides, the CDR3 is TGCGCCAGCGGACTAGCGGGAGGCGAGCAGTACTTC.

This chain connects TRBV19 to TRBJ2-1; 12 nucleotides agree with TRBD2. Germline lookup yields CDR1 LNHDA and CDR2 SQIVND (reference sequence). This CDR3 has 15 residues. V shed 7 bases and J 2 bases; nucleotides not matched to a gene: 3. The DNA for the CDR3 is TGTGCCAGTATGGGGACTAGCGGGCCCTACAATGAGCAGTTCTTC. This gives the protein CASMGTSGPYNEQFF.

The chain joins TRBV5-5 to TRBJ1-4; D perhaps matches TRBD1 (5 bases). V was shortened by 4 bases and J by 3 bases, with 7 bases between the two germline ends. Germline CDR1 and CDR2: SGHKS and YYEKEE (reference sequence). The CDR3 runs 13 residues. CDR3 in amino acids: CASSAGPNEKLFF. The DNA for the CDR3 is TGTGCCAGCAGCGCGGGACCTAATGAAAAACTGTTTTTT.

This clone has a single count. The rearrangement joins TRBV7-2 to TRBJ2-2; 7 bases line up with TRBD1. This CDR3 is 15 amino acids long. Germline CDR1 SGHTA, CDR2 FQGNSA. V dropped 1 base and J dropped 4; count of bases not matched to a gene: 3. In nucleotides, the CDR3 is TGTGCCAGCAGCTTAGGACAGGGCCTCACCGGGGAGCTGTTTTTT. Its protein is CASSLGQGLTGELFF.

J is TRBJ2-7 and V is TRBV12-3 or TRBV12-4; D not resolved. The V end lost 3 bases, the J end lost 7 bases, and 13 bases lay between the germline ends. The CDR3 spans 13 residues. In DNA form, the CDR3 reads TGTGCCAGCAGTTTGCGGTCCGTAGATGAGCAGTACTTC. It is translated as CASSLRSVDEQYF.

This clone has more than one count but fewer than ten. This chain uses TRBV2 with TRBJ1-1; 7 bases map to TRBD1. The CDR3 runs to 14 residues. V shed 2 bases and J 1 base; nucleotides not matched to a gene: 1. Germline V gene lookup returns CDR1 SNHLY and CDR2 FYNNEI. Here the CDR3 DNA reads TGTGCCAGCAGTGAACGACAGGGGAACACTGAAGCTTTCTTT. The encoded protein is CASSERQGNTEAFF.